These T cell receptor beta chains were read from a single sample in a study of cytomegalovirus exposure and HLA in healthy donors. Produced via immunoSEQ multiplex PCR; TCRdb's table is partial and in-frame only. The sample comprises approximately 56,000 clones, around 67% of which are singletons, and 20% to 25% rests with the top ten. Source material: PBMCs. The receptors were gathered from a woman aged 45-59 years in good health and CMV-seropositive. The CDR3 runs from the conserved cysteine through the conserved F or W. Fields, in order: J gene, clone size, D gene, V gene, CDR3 DNA, CDR3 protein. D genes are given only for firm matches. The size of a clone is reported for some rows only, either as once, few or many, or as a class for expanded clones.

TRBJ1-1,-,-,TRBV5-1,TGCGCCAGCAGCCCCTCGCAGGGACTAACTGAAGCTTTCTTT,CASSPSQGLTEAFF
TRBJ2-1,once,TRBD2,TRBV6-4,TGTGCCAGCAGTGATTTAGCGGGAGGCAACAATGAGCAGTTCTTC,CASSDLAGGNNEQFF
TRBJ1-1,few,TRBD1,TRBV5-7,TGTGCCAGCAGCTCGTCAGGGGACAGGGCCCTTAGGAACACTGAAGCTTTCTTT,CASSSSGDRALRNTEAFF
TRBJ2-1,-,TRBD2,TRBV28,TGTGCCAGCAGTTTAGGGGGGAGTAGCGGGAGACATGAGCAGTTCTTC,CASSLGGSSGRHEQFF
TRBJ1-5,-,-,TRBV7-2,TGTGCCAGCAGCTTAGATCAGGGTATACGGCCCCAGCATTTT,CASSLDQGIRPQHF
TRBJ2-1,-,TRBD1,TRBV10-3,TGTGCCATCAGTGAGGGGGGACAGGGGTTATTTGCGGGCTACAATGAGCAGTTCTTC,CAISEGGQGLFAGYNEQFF
TRBJ1-5,-,-,TRBV6-6,TGTGCCAGCGGGCGGGCCAGTCAGCCCCAGCATTTT,CASGRASQPQHF
TRBJ1-2,-,TRBD1,TRBV4-3,TGCGCCAGCAGCCAAGCGGGGGACAGGGGACGCGGCTACACCTTC,CASSQAGDRGRGYTF
TRBJ2-1,-,-,TRBV7-3,TGTGCCAGCAGCTCCCAGACGGGTATGGATGAGCAGTTCTTC,CASSSQTGMDEQFF
TRBJ2-7,-,TRBD2,TRBV29-1,TGCAGCGTCGCGGGACTAGCGGGAGGGTACGAGCAGTACTTC,CSVAGLAGGYEQYF
TRBJ2-6,few,TRBD1,TRBV28,TGTGCCAGCAGTCACGACGAGACAGGGTGGGGGGCCAACGTCCTGACTTTC,CASSHDETGWGANVLTF
TRBJ2-1,-,TRBD2,TRBV4-2,TGTGCCAGCAGCCAAGCGGAGTGGAGCGGGAGGAATGAGCAGTTCTTC,CASSQAEWSGRNEQFF
TRBJ2-5,-,TRBD2,TRBV7-2,TGTGCCAGCAGCTCTAGCGGGGGGGCCCCAGAGACCCAGTACTTC,CASSSSGGAPETQYF
TRBJ1-5,-,-,TRBV7-9,TGTGCCGGGCAGGGGAAAGGGAACCATCAGCCCCAGCATTTT,CAGQGKGNHQPQHF
TRBJ1-3,-,-,TRBV2,TGTGCCAGCAATCCGTCCCCACGGGCTGGAAACACCATATATTTT,CASNPSPRAGNTIYF
TRBJ2-1,-,TRBD2,TRBV14,TGTGCCAGCAGCCGACTAGCGGATTACAATGAGCAGTTCTTC,CASSRLADYNEQFF
TRBJ2-7,-,TRBD1,TRBV30,TGTGCCTGGAGCACCGGGACAGAGTCCTACGAGCAGTACTTC,CAWSTGTESYEQYF
TRBJ2-1,-,-,TRBV11-1,TGTGCCAGCAGGTCCGCGTCCGCTGAGCAGTTCTTC,CASRSASAEQFF
TRBJ2-2,-,-,TRBV7-9,TGTGCCAGCAGCTTAGTGTCCGTCGCGAACACCGGGGAGCTGTTTTTT,CASSLVSVANTGELFF
TRBJ1-1,few,-,TRBV28,TGTGCCAGCAGCCGGGACATTTCTGAAGCTTTCTTT,CASSRDISEAFF
TRBJ2-7,-,TRBD1,TRBV4-3,TGCGCCAGCAGCCGAGAGACAGGGGCCGAGCAGTACTTC,CASSRETGAEQYF
TRBJ2-7,once,TRBD1,TRBV5-8,TGTGCCAGCCATAAGGACAGGGGTCCCTACGAGCAGTACTTC,CASHKDRGPYEQYF
TRBJ2-5,-,TRBD2,TRBV7-2,TGTGCCAGCAGCAGGGGACTACAAGAGACCCAGTACTTC,CASSRGLQETQYF
TRBJ1-1,few,-,TRBV5-4,TGTGCCAGCAGCCACTCAGGCCGCGGGTCTTTCTTT,CASSHSGRGSFF
TRBJ1-1,few,TRBD1,TRBV4-2,TGTGCCAGCAGCCAAGCGGCAGGGGGAGATATCGCTGAAGCTTTCTTT,CASSQAAGGDIAEAFF
TRBJ2-7,-,TRBD1,TRBV19,TGTGCCAGTAAAAGGGACAGGAGAACCTACGAGCAGTACTTC,CASKRDRRTYEQYF
TRBJ2-2,-,TRBD2,TRBV29-1,TGCAGCGTTGATAGCGGGACGGGCACCGGGGAGCTGTTTTTT,CSVDSGTGTGELFF
TRBJ2-7,-,-,TRBV7-8,TGTGCCAGCAACCCTCGGCGGGGACAGAGAACCGAGCAGTACTTC,CASNPRRGQRTEQYF
TRBJ1-5,-,-,TRBV4-2,TGTGCCAGCAGCCACGGGGGGGGGACGGGGGCAGGCCAGCCCCAGCATTTT,CASSHGGGTGAGQPQHF
TRBJ2-7,-,TRBD2,TRBV6-5,TGTGCCAGCAGGACGGGGGGAAGCGACGAGCAGTACTTC,CASRTGGSDEQYF
TRBJ1-1,-,TRBD1,TRBV5-1,TGCGCCAGCGCTGCCTCGACAGGGGAGAACACTGAAGCTTTCTTT,CASAASTGENTEAFF
TRBJ1-1,few,TRBD1,TRBV5-1,TGCGCCAGCAGCTTGGCAACAGGGGCAAACACTGAAGCTTTCTTT,CASSLATGANTEAFF
TRBJ1-2,-,-,TRBV19,TGTGCCAGTAGATGGAAAGGAGGAAACTATGGCTACACCTTC,CASRWKGGNYGYTF
TRBJ2-1,once,TRBD2,TRBV5-8,TGTGCCAGCAGCGGGCTAGCGGGAGTTGGCAATGAGCAGTTCTTC,CASSGLAGVGNEQFF
TRBJ1-3,-,-,TRBV18,TGTGCCAGCTCTACAGGGAATGGAAACACCATATATTTT,CASSTGNGNTIYF
TRBJ1-2,-,-,TRBV4-2,TGTGCCGGCAGCCAAACCCAGGGAACGAACTATGGCTACACCTTC,CAGSQTQGTNYGYTF
TRBJ1-3,-,TRBD1,TRBV19,TGTGCCAGTATCCCGGACAGGGCTGGAAACACCATATATTTT,CASIPDRAGNTIYF
TRBJ2-5,-,TRBD2,TRBV27,TGTGCCAGCAGGACAGGACTAGCGTTCCAAGAGACCCAGTACTTC,CASRTGLAFQETQYF
TRBJ2-3,-,-,TRBV7-9,TGTTCCAGCAGCTCTCAGGGAGATACGCAGTATTTT,CSSSSQGDTQYF
TRBJ2-5,few,TRBD2,TRBV6-5,TGTGCCAGCAGCCCGCTAGCGGGGGGGGGAGAGACCCAGTACTTC,CASSPLAGGGETQYF
TRBJ2-7,-,TRBD2,TRBV7-2,TGTGCCAGCAGCCTATCTAGCGGGGCCCCCTACGAGCAGTACTTC,CASSLSSGAPYEQYF
TRBJ1-1,-,-,TRBV7-2,TGTGCCAGCAGCCCGCAGGGGCTGAACACTGAAGCTTTCTTT,CASSPQGLNTEAFF
TRBJ1-2,-,-,TRBV28,TGTGCCAGCACCCCGGGCTATGGCTACACCTTC,CASTPGYGYTF